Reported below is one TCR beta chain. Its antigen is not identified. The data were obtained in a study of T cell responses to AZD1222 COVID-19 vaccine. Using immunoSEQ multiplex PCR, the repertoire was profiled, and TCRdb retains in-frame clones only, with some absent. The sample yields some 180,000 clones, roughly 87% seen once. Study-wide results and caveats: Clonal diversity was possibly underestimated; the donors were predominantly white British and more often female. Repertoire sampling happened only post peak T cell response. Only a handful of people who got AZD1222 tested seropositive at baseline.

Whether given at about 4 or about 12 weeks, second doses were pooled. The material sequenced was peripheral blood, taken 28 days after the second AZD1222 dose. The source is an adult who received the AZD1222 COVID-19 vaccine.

CDR3 amino acids: CASSHVPGATDTQYF. CDR3 DNA: TGTGCCAGCAGCCACGTTCCAGGGGCCACAGATACGCAGTATTTT. The chain joins TRBV3-1 (or the pseudogene TRBV3-2) to TRBJ2-3, with a tentative D call TRBD1 (6 bases). The CDR3 has 15 amino acids. Germline V gene sequence: CDR1 LGHDT, CDR2 YNNKEL (reference sequence). The germline V and J ends were trimmed by 3 bases and 2 bases, with 12 bases remaining between them.